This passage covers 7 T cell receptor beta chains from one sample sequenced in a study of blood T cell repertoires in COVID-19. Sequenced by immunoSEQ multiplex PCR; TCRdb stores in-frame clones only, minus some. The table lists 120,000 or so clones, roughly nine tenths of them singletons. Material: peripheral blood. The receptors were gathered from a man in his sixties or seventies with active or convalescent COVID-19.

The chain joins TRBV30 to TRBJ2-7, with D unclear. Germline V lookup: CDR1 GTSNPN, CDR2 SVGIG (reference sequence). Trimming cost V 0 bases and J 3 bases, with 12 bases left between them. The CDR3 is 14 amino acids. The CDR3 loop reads CAWSVGGQVYEQYF. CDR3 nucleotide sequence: TGTGCCTGGAGTGTGGGTGGCCAGGTCTACGAGCAGTACTTC.

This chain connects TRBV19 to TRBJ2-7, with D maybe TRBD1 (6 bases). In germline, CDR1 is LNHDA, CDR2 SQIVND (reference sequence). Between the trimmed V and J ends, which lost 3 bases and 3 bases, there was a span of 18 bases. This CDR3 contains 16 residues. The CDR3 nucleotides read TGTGCCAGTAGTATTCCATCGACAGGCGACCTCTACGAGCAGTACTTC. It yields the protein CASSIPSTGDLYEQYF.

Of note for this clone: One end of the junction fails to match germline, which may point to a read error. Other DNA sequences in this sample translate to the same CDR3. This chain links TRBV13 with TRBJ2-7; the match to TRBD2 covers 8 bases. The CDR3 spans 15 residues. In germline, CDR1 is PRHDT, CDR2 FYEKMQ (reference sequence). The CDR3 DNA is TGCGCCCGCCGGGCCGGGGGGGGGCTAACCTACGAGCAGTACTTC. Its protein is CARRAGGGLTYEQYF.

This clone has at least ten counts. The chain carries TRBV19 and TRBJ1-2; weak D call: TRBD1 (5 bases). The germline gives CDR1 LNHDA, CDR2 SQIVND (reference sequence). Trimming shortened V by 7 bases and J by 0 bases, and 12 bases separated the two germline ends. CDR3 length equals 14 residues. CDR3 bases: TGTGCCAGTATTAGGCCAGGGACTAACTATGGCTACACCTTC. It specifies CASIRPGTNYGYTF.

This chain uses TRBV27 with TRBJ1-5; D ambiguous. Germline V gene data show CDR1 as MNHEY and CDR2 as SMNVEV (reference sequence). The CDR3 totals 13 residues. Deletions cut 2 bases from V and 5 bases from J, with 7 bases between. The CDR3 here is CASSLQEDQPQHF. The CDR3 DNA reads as TGTGCCAGCAGTTTACAGGAAGATCAGCCCCAGCATTTT.

The CDR3: CASSPYRATEAFF. Written as DNA, the CDR3 is TGTGCCAGCAGTCCCTACAGGGCCACTGAAGCTTTCTTT. J is TRBJ1-1 and V is TRBV27, with TRBD1 as a possible D gene (6 bases). V was cut by 5 bases and J by 4 bases, with 11 bases left in between. This CDR3 region has 13 residues. Germline CDR1 reads MNHEY; CDR2 reads SMNVEV (reference sequence).

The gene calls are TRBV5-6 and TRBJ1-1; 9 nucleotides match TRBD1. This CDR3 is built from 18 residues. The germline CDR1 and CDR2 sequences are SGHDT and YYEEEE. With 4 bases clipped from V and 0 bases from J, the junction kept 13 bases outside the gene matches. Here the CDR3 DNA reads TGTGCCAGCAGCACGGGTTGGGACAGGGCCCTGATGAACACTGAAGCTTTCTTT. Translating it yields CASSTGWDRALMNTEAFF.